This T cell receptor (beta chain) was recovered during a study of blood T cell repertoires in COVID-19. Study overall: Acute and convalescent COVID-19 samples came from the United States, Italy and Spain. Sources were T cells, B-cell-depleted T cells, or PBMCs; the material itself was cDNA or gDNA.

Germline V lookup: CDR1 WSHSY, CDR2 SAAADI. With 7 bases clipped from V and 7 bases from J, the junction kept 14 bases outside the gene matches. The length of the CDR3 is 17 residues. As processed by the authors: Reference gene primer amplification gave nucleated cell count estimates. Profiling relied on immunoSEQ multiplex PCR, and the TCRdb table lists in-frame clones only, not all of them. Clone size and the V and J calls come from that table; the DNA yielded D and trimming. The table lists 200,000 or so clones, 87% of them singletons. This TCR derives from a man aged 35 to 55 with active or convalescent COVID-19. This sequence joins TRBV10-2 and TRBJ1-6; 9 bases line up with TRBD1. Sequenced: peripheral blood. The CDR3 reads CASKTTGGLRVNSPLHF. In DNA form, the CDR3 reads TGCGCCAGCAAAACCACAGGGGGCCTAAGGGTCAATTCACCCCTCCACTTT.